This TCR beta chain was recorded in a study of T cell responses to AZD1222 COVID-19 vaccine. CDR3 length equals 15 residues. V was clipped by 5 bases and J by 1 base, with 15 bases between them. The germline V gene has CDR1 MNHEY and CDR2 SMNVEV (reference sequence). Study observations and caveats: Among spike-specific TCRs, nearly half reportedly target unmutated variant regions. Clonal diversity was possibly underestimated, and white British individuals and females predominated among donors.

Concerning this clone: Its antigen is unidentified.

Only in-frame clones appear in the TCRdb table, and some are missing; sequencing was by immunoSEQ multiplex PCR. Here the sample spans under 150,000 clones, 88% being singletons. The chain links TRBV27 to TRBJ2-7; D is perhaps TRBD2 (6 bases). The material sequenced was peripheral blood, taken on day 0 of MenACWY control vaccination. The receptor was isolated from an adult in good health. The CDR3 reads CASSRPGLQSYEQYF. CDR3 nucleotide sequence: TGTGCCAGCAGTCGGCCGGGACTGCAATCCTACGAGCAGTACTTC.